Listed below are T cell receptor beta chains from one sample, sequenced in a study of CD8 T cells in Susac syndrome. TCRdb re-derived calls from the immunoSEQ multiplex PCR reads in MiXCR, one entry per CDR3 protein. The table has 100,000 to 150,000 distinct CDR3 sequences, approximately 94% seen once. Sequenced input: CD4+ T cells from PBMCs. These receptors originate from a human donor with multiple sclerosis. Each CDR3 is given with its conserved first and last residue. The D gene is left open where the match is weak. A row's size may be missing; if present it is once, few, many or a size class.

TRBJ1-6,TRBV30,13,TRBD1,-,TGTGCCTGGGGCCGGGACAGGGATTCACCCCTCCACTTT,CAWGRDRDSPLHF
TRBJ2-3,TRBV5-1,15,-,-,TGCGCCAGCAGCATCTCCGGACAGTCTCGAGATACGCAGTATTTT,CASSISGQSRDTQYF
TRBJ2-1,TRBV14,16,-,-,TGTGCCAGCAGCCAGGGAACTACCGCTACCCACAATGAGCAGTTCTTC,CASSQGTTATHNEQFF
TRBJ1-1,TRBV25-1,13,-,-,TGTGCCAGCAGTGTGATGGGCCTTACTGAAGCTTTCTTT,CASSVMGLTEAFF
TRBJ2-5,TRBV2,14,TRBD1,-,TGTGCCAGCATTCCCACAGGGGCGCGAGAGACCCAGTACTTC,CASIPTGARETQYF
TRBJ2-1,TRBV3-1,13,-,-,TGTGCCAGCAGTATTAACTCCTACAATGAGCAGTTCTTC,CASSINSYNEQFF
TRBJ1-1,TRBV7-2,14,-,-,TGTGCCAGCAGCTTAGGTCGGGGGAGGACTGAAGCTTTCTTT,CASSLGRGRTEAFF
TRBJ2-2,TRBV5-1,18,TRBD2,-,TGCGCCAGCAGCTATGGACTAGCGGGAGGGCCCTCCACCGGGGAGCTGTTTTTT,CASSYGLAGGPSTGELFF
TRBJ2-7,TRBV30,12,-,-,TGTGCCTGGAGTCCCCAAGGGTACGAGCAGTACTTC,CAWSPQGYEQYF
TRBJ2-1,TRBV2,15,-,-,TGTGCCAGCAGTTACGATGGGCGGCCTTACAATGAGCAGTTCTTC,CASSYDGRPYNEQFF
TRBJ2-1,TRBV30,15,-,-,TGTGCCTTCGGGGGCCCGAGAATTCCCTACAATGAGCAGTTCTTC,CAFGGPRIPYNEQFF
TRBJ1-2,TRBV4-3,14,-,-,TGCGCCAGCAGCCAAGAGGGTTGGGCGCCTGGCTACACCTTC,CASSQEGWAPGYTF
TRBJ1-1,TRBV29-1,12,-,-,TGCAGCCCCAGACAGTTGAACACTGAAGCTTTCTTT,CSPRQLNTEAFF
TRBJ2-5,TRBV6-5,14,TRBD1,-,TGTGCCAGCAGTTTAACGACAGGGGGAGAGACCCAGTACTTC,CASSLTTGGETQYF
TRBJ2-3,TRBV12-3/TRBV12-4,13,-,-,TGTGCCAGCAGTCGGAAGGAAGGGGATACGCAGTATTTT,CASSRKEGDTQYF
TRBJ2-1,TRBV6-2/TRBV6-3,16,TRBD2,-,TGTGCCAGCAGTCCCCTTGCTAGCGGTTTCTACAATGAGCAGTTCTTC,CASSPLASGFYNEQFF
TRBJ2-6,TRBV27,15,-,once,TGTGCCAGCAAAGAACTGGGCTCTGGGGCCAACGTCCTGACTTTC,CASKELGSGANVLTF
TRBJ2-2,TRBV12-3/TRBV12-4,17,TRBD2,-,TGTGCCAGCAGTCCGACTAGCGGGAGGGGAAACACCGGGGAGCTGTTTTTT,CASSPTSGRGNTGELFF
TRBJ1-2,TRBV19,14,-,-,TGTGCCAGTAACTTACCGGGACGGAGCTATGGCTACACCTTC,CASNLPGRSYGYTF
TRBJ1-1,TRBV29-1,14,-,-,TGCAGCGTTGAAAAGGAGGCCTCAAACACTGAAGCTTTCTTT,CSVEKEASNTEAFF
TRBJ2-3,TRBV28,15,TRBD1,-,TGTGCCAGCAGCCCAGGGGGCTCGGGCACAGATACGCAGTATTTT,CASSPGGSGTDTQYF
TRBJ2-3,TRBV27,14,-,once,TGTGCCAGCAGTTTAGCGGGGCAATCAGATACGCAGTATTTT,CASSLAGQSDTQYF
TRBJ1-1,TRBV7-9,12,-,-,TGTGCCAGCAGCCACTCGGATCTTGAAGCTTTCTTT,CASSHSDLEAFF
TRBJ1-2,TRBV12-3/TRBV12-4,12,-,-,TGTGCCAGCAGTTTAGTGGACTATGGCTACACCTTC,CASSLVDYGYTF
TRBJ2-1,TRBV11-2,15,-,-,TGTGCCAGCAGCTTAGAGGGGGGAAGTAGGAATGAGCAGTTCTTC,CASSLEGGSRNEQFF
TRBJ2-5,TRBV5-6,15,TRBD1,-,TGTGCCAGCAGTCCTAGACAGGGTTTGAGTGAGACCCAGTACTTC,CASSPRQGLSETQYF
TRBJ1-2,TRBV6-5,14,-,-,TGTGCCAGCAGACCAGTGGAGAAGACCTATGGCTACACCTTC,CASRPVEKTYGYTF
TRBJ2-1,TRBV7-2,17,TRBD2,-,TGTGCCAGCAGTCAAACCCCAGGGCTAGCGGGGAGCAATGAGCAGTTCTTC,CASSQTPGLAGSNEQFF
TRBJ1-2,TRBV3-1,15,-,-,TGTGCCAGCAGCCAAGGGGCCCGGGCAAACTATGGCTACACCTTC,CASSQGARANYGYTF
TRBJ2-6,TRBV2,16,TRBD1,-,TGTGCCAGCAGTCGGGACAGGGGGCATGGGGCCAACGTCCTGACTTTC,CASSRDRGHGANVLTF
TRBJ1-4,TRBV20-1,12,-,-,TGCAGTGCTAGAATCGGGGAGGAAAAACTGTTTTTT,CSARIGEEKLFF
TRBJ2-4,TRBV30,12,-,-,TGTGCCTGGAGTGGCCCTCCTAACATTCAGTACTTC,CAWSGPPNIQYF